This T cell receptor beta chain was observed in a study of CD4 T cells in relation to SARS-CoV-2 and coronaviruses. As for the study in general: TCR beta CDR3s were sequenced after roughly ten-day antigen culture of PBMCs.

Sequencing was performed with immunoSEQ multiplex PCR; in TCRdb, only in-frame clones are kept and a portion is missing. The sample has some 29,000 clones, approximately 80% seen once. About this clone itself: The antigen is not known.

Unexposed donor CD4+ T cells date from about 2011-2018, before the COVID-19 pandemic. CD4+ T cells were isolated from the cells after around eleven days of culture. As cell numbers allowed, unexposed-donor CD4+ T cells faced SARS-CoV-2 S/N and four cold-coronavirus spikes. The sequenced sample was CD4+ T cells from PBMCs, cultured in vitro. The clonotype was recovered from a human donor in good health.

The chain's CDR3 is CASSYGTANTEAFF. The CDR3, as DNA: TGCGCCAGCAGCTACGGGACAGCAAACACTGAAGCTTTCTTT. The chain joins TRBV5-1 to TRBJ1-1, with 7 bases that match TRBD1. The CDR3 covers 14 residues. The junction had 4 bases not matched to a gene; V was cut back by 3 bases and J by 2 bases. Germline loops: CDR1 SGHRS, CDR2 YFSETQ. The complete variable domain, with remaining parts taken from reference TRBV5-1 and TRBJ1-1, reads KAGVTQTPRYLIKTRGQQVTLSCSPISGHRSVSWYQQTPGQGLQFLFEYFSETQRNKGNFPGRFSGRQFSNSRSEMNVSTLELGDSALYLCASSYGTANTEAFFGQGTRLTVV.